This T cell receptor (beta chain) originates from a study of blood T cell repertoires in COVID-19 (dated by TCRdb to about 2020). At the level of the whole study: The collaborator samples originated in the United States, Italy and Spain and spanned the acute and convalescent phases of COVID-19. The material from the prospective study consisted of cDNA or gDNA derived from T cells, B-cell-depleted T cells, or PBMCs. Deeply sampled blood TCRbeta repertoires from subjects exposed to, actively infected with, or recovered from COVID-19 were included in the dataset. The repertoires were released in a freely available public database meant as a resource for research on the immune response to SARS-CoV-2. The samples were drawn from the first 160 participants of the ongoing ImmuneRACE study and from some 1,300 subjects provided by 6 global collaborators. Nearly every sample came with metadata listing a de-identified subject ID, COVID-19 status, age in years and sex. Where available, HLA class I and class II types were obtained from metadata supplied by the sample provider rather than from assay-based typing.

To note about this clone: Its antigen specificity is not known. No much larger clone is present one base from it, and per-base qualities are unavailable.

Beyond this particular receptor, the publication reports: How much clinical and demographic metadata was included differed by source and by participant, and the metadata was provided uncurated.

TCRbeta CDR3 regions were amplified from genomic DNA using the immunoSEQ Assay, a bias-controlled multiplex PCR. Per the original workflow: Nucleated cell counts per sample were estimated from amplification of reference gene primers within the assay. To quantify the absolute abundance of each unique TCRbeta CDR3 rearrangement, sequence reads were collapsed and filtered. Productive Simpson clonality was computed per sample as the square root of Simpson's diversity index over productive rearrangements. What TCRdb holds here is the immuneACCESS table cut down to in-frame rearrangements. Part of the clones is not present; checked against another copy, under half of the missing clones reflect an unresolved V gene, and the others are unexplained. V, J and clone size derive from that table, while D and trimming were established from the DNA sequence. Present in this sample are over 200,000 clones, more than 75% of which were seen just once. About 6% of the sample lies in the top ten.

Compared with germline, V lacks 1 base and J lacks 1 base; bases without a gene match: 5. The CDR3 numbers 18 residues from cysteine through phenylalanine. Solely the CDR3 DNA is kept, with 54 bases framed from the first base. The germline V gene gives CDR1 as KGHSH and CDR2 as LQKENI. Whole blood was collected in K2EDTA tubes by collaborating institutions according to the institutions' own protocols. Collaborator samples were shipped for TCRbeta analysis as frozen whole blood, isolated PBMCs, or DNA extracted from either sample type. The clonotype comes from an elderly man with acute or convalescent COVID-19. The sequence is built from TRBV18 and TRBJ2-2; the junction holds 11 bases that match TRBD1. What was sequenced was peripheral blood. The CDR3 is CASSPRGQGAQNTGELFF. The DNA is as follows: TGTGCCAGCTCACCACGAGGACAGGGGGCGCAGAACACCGGGGAGCTGTTTTTT. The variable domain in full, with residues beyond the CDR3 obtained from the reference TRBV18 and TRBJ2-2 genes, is NAGVMQNPRHLVRRRGQEARLRCSPMKGHSHVYWYRQLPEEGLKFMVYLQKENIIDESGMPKERFSAEFPKEGPSILRIQQVVRGDSAAYFCASSPRGQGAQNTGELFFGEGSRLTVL.